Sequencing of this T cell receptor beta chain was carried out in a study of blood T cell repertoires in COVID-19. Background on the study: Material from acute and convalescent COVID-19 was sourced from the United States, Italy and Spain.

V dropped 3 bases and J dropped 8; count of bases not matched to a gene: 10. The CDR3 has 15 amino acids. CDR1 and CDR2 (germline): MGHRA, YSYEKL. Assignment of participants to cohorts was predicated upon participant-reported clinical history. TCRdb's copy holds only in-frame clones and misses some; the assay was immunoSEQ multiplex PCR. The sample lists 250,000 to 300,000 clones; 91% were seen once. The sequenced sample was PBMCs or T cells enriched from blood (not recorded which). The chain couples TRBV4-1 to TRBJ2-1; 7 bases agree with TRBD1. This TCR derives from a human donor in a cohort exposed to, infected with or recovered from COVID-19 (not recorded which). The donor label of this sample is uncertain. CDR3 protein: CASSQGRGHLDEQFF. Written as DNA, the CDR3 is TGCGCCAGCAGCCAGGGAAGGGGGCATCTCGATGAGCAGTTCTTC.